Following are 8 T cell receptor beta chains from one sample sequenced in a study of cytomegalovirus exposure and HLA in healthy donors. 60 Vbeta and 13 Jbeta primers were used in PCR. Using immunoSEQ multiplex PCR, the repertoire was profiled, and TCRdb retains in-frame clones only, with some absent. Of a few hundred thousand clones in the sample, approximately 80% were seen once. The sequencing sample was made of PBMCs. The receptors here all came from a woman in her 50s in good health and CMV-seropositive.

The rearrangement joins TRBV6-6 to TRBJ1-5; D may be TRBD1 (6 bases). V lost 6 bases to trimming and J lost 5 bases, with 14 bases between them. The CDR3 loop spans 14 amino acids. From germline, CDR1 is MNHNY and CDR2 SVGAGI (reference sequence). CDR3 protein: CASRLQGGDQPQHF. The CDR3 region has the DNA TGTGCCAGCAGGTTACAGGGTGGGGATCAGCCCCAGCATTTT.

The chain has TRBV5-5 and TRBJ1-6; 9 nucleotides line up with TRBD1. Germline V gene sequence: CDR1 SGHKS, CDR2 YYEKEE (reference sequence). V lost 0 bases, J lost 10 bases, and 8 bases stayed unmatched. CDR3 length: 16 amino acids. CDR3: CASSLEQGASLSPLHF. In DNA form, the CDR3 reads TGTGCCAGCAGCTTGGAACAGGGGGCTTCTCTATCACCCCTCCACTTT.

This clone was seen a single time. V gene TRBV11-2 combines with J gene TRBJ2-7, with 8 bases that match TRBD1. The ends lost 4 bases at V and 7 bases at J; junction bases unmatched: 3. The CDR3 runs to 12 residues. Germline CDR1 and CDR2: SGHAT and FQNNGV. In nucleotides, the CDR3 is TGTGCCAGCAGCTCACAGGGGGGTGAGCAGTACTTC. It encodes CASSSQGGEQYF.

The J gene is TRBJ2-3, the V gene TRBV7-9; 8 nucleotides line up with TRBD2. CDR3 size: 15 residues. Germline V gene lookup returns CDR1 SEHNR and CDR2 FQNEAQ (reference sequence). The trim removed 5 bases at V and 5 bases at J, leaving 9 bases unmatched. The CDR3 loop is CASSPSRGGRDTQYF. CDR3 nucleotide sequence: TGTGCCAGCAGCCCTTCCCGGGGGGGCCGAGATACGCAGTATTTT.

The DNA for the CDR3 is TGCGCCAGCAGCTTGGTCTCGGGACTAGCGAAAGATACGCAGTATTTT. Translated, it gives CASSLVSGLAKDTQYF. The V gene is TRBV5-1, the J gene TRBJ2-3, with 10 bases fitting TRBD2. Germline CDR1 is SGHRS and CDR2 is YFSETQ. The CDR3 runs 16 residues. V dropped 0 bases and J dropped 5; count of bases not matched to a gene: 6.

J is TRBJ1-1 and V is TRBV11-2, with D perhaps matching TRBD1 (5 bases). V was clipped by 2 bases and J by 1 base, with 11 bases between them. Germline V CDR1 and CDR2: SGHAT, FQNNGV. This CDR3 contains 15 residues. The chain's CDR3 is CASSLRRRGNTEAFF. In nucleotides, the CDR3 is TGTGCCAGCAGCTTACGCCGAAGGGGGAACACTGAAGCTTTCTTT.

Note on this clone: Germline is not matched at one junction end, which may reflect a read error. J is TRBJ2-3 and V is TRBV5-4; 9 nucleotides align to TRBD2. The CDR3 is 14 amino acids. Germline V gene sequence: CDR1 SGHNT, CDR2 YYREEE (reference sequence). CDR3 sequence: CASSLSGGSDAQYF. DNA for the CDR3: TGTGCCAGCAGCTTGAGCGGGGGGTCAGATGCGCAGTATTTT. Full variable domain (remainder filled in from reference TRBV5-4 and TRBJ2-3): ETGVTQSPTHLIKTRGQQVTLRCSSQSGHNTVSWYQQALGQGPQFIFQYYREEENGRGNFPPRFSGLQFPNYSSELNVNALELDDSALYLCASSLSGGSDAQYFGPGTRLTVL.

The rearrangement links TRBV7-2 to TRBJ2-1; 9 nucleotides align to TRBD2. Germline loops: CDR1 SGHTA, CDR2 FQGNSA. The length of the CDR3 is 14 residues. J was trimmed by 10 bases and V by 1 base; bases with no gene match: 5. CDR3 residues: CASSLGVAGDEQFF. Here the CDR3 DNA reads TGTGCCAGCAGCTTAGGAGTAGCGGGGGACGAGCAGTTCTTC.